The source of this TCR beta chain is a study of OX40 agonist ivuxolimab in advanced cancers. Study outcomes and limitations: Some nonresponders likewise displayed low normalized T-cell clonal expansion.

This CDR3 spans 14 amino acids. The germline gives CDR1 PRHDT, CDR2 FYEKMQ (reference sequence). As regards this clone: Its antigen is undetermined.

Patients had blood sampled at baseline and again on cycle 4 day 1 and cycle 7 day 1. Profiling relied on immunoSEQ multiplex PCR, and the TCRdb table lists in-frame clones only, not all of them. This table has 45,000 to 65,000 clones, 70% to 90% appearing once. The genes are TRBV13 and TRBJ2-5, with no clear D. TRBJ2-7 explains the end of the DNA better; the J call may be wrong. The receptor was derived from an adult with an advanced solid tumor such as melanoma, head and neck, liver or kidney cancer. Sequencing used CD4+ or CD8+ T cells sorted from blood, obtained in a trial of the OX40 agonist ivuxolimab. The CDR3 sequence is CASSLADRHYEQYF. The CDR3 DNA follows: TGTGCCAGCAGCTTAGCAGACCGGCATTACGAGCAGTACTTC.